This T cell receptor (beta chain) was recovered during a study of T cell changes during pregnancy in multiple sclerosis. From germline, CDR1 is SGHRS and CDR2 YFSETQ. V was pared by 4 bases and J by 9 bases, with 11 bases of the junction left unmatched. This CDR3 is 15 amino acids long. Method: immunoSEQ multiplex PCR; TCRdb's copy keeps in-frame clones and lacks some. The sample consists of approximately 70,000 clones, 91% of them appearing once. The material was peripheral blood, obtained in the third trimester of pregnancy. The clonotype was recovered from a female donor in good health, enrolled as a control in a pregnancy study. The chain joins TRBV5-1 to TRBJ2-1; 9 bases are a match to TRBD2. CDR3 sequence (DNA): TGCGCCAGCAGCAGGGTAGGGACTAGCTCGGCTGAGCAGTTCTTC. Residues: CASSRVGTSSAEQFF.